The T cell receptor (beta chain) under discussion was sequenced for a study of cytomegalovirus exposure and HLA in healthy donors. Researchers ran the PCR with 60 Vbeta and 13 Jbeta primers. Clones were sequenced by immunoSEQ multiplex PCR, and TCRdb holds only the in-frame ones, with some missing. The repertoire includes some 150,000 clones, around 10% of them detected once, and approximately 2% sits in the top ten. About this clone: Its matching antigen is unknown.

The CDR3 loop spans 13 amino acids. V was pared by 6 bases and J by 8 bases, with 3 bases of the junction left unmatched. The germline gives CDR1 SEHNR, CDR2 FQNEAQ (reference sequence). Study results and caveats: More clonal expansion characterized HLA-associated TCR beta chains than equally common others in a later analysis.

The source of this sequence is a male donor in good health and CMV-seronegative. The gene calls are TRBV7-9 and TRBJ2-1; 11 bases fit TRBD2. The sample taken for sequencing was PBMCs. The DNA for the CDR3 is TGTGCCAGCAGAACTAGCGGGAGAGATGAGCAGTTCTTC. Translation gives CASRTSGRDEQFF.